This T cell receptor (beta chain) is from a study of T and B cells in COVID-19 patients. This clonotype qualifies as medium-sized. TRB rearrangements were amplified by multiplex PCR with BIOMED2 TRB-A/B primers. TCRdb used MiXCR to reprocess the multiplex PCR reads, holding one entry per CDR3 protein. The repertoire includes more than 7,000 distinct CDR3 sequences, 35% to 45% of them detected once, and more than 2.5% sits in the top ten. TRB was amplified from around 250-460 ng of blood genomic DNA. The source of this sequence is a human donor who had recovered from COVID-19. The sample consisted of blood.

The CDR3 sequence: CASSVLAGGKRDTQYF. CDR3 sequence (DNA): TGTGCCAGTAGTGTACTAGCGGGGGGGAAGCGGGATACGCAGTATTTT. This sequence joins TRBV19 and TRBJ2-3; 13 bases line up with TRBD2. The J segment lost 6 bases and the V segment lost 5 bases, leaving 8 bases of the junction unmatched. Germline CDR1 reads LNHDA; CDR2 reads SQIVND (reference sequence). This CDR3 comprises 16 residues.